The clone carrying this T cell receptor (beta chain) was counted only a few times. As yet, its antigen is unknown. This sequence may be a read error, since a much larger clone differs from it by one base. The sample is drawn from a study of Graves' ophthalmopathy and Graves' hyperthyroidism. The study, taken as a whole, reports: The 13-signature model separated ophthalmopathy from stable hyperthyroidism at approximately 89% sensitivity and nearly 83% specificity. Blood samples also showed most expanded thyroid clonotypes exceeding 0.001 frequency.

Amplification of TCR beta CDR3 regions used RNA transcripts. Scientists carried out first-round RT-PCR using HTBI primers and then a second-round multiplex PCR. TCRdb reprocessed the multiplex PCR reads via MiXCR and lists one record per CDR3 protein. This repertoire shows roughly 400,000 distinct CDR3 sequences, about 17% found once; its top ten account for around 2.4%. Diagnosis was based on clinical symptoms, serum thyroxine, TRAb, thyroid ultrasound and orbital computed tomography. This TCR came from an adult woman with stable Graves' hyperthyroidism. The sample comprised peripheral blood.

CDR3 nucleotide sequence: TGTGCCAGCTCACCACATGGGGGAGCCTATGGCTACACCTTC. This codes for CASSPHGGAYGYTF. The rearrangement uses TRBV18 and TRBJ1-2, with D tentatively TRBD1 (5 bases). There are 14 residues in the CDR3. Trimming left V 1 base short and J 4 bases short, with 10 bases between. Germline CDR1 is KGHSH and CDR2 is LQKENI.